The clone carrying this T cell receptor (beta chain) was counted between two and nine times. Its antigen is unidentified. TCRdb reprocessed the RT-PCR reads with MiXCR, giving one entry per CDR3 protein. This table has 300,000 to 350,000 distinct CDR3 sequences, around a fifth appearing once. From germline, CDR1 is DFQATT and CDR2 SNEGSKA (reference sequence). Trimming took off 4 bases at V and 1 base at J, with 12 bases between the two ends. CDR3 length: 14 amino acids. This specimen comes from a study of response to subunit inactivated influenza vaccine. Study-wide findings and caveats: New T cells are recruited in small numbers by each seasonal influenza vaccination, according to the authors' suggestion.

This sequence joins TRBV20-1 and TRBJ2-3; D perhaps matches TRBD1 (6 bases). This TCR came from a man between 45 and 75 years old who received an inactivated influenza vaccine. The sequencing used PBMCs from blood, collected approximately 20 months after vaccination. The CDR3 loop is CSAIQGRGTDTQYF. The CDR3 DNA is TGCAGTGCTATACAGGGCAGGGGCACAGATACGCAGTATTTT.